The 9 T cell receptor beta chains reported below all come from one sample, sequenced in a study of blood T cell repertoires in COVID-19. Sequencing was performed with immunoSEQ multiplex PCR; in TCRdb, only in-frame clones are kept and a portion is missing. The sample contains under 500,000 clones, nearly 90% of which appear only once. Sequenced input: PBMCs or T cells enriched from blood (not recorded which). These receptors were taken from a woman in her late teens or twenties with acute COVID-19.

The chain is built from TRBV4-2 and TRBJ1-1; 8 positions match TRBD1. V lost 1 base and J lost 4; bases outside the gene matches: 2. The CDR3 runs 14 residues. Germline V gives CDR1 LGHNA, CDR2 YNFKEQ. As DNA, the CDR3 is TGTGCCAGCAGCCAAGTAGACAGGGGCACTGAAGCTTTCTTT. Amino acid sequence: CASSQVDRGTEAFF.

J is TRBJ2-7 and V is TRBV12-5; 9 nucleotides line up with TRBD1. CDR1 is LGHNT, CDR2 FRNRAP, per germline. This CDR3 region has 13 residues. Trimming removed 8 bases from V and 0 bases from J; junction bases left unmatched: 2. The CDR3 protein is CASTQGASYEQYF. Here the CDR3 DNA reads TGTGCTAGTACACAGGGGGCCTCCTACGAGCAGTACTTC.

The chain is built from TRBV28 and TRBJ2-3; D perhaps matches TRBD2 (5 bases). The CDR3 covers 17 residues. With 3 bases removed from V and 3 bases from J, the gap between germline ends came to 19 bases. Germline V gene sequence: CDR1 MDHEN, CDR2 SYDVKM. CDR3 DNA: TGTGCCAGCAGTTTTTACGACGGGATAGGATGGACAGATACGCAGTATTTT. Its translation: CASSFYDGIGWTDTQYF.

The chain's CDR3 is CASSLVGRSNQPQHF. In nucleotides, the CDR3 is TGTGCCAGCAGCTTAGTTGGCAGAAGCAATCAGCCCCAGCATTTT. The chain couples TRBV7-8 to TRBJ1-5; D remains unclear. CDR1 and CDR2 from the germline V gene are SGHVS and FQNEAQ. V lost 1 base to trimming and J lost 1 base, with 8 bases between them. The CDR3 consists of 15 residues. Full variable domain (remainder filled in from reference TRBV7-8 and TRBJ1-5): GAGVSQSPRYKVAKRGQDVALRCDPISGHVSLFWYQQALGQGPEFLTYFQNEAQLDKSGLPSDRFFAERPEGSVSTLKIQRTQQEDSAVYLCASSLVGRSNQPQHFGDGTRLSIL.

The genes are TRBV12-3 or TRBV12-4 and TRBJ2-7, with 7 bases fitting TRBD1. The CDR3 covers 13 residues. The ends lost 6 bases at V and 4 bases at J; junction bases unmatched: 6. In DNA, the CDR3 is TGTGCCAGCAGCTACCCAGGGGGTTACGAGCAGTACTTC. Translated: CASSYPGGYEQYF.

V gene TRBV6-6 combines with J gene TRBJ1-5; 7 bases fit TRBD1. The CDR3 is 16 amino acids. Looked up from germline, CDR1 is MNHNY and CDR2 is SVGAGI (reference sequence). V shed 3 bases, J shed 10 bases, and the junction held 15 bases outside the gene matches. This CDR3 reads CASSYTLDRVGDPQHF. DNA for the CDR3: TGTGCCAGCAGTTATACCTTAGACAGGGTCGGTGACCCCCAGCATTTT.

The genes are TRBV6-5 and TRBJ2-1, with D possibly TRBD2 on 6 matching bases. The CDR3 spans 15 residues. V was clipped by 2 bases and J by 2 bases, with 10 bases between them. The germline V gene has CDR1 MNHEY and CDR2 SVGAGI. The CDR3 DNA reads TGTGCCAGCAGTTACATCGGGAGACCCTACAATGAGCAGTTCTTC. The encoded protein is CASSYIGRPYNEQFF.

The V call is TRBV3-1 (or the pseudogene TRBV3-2), the J call TRBJ1-4; 8 bases are a match to TRBD1. J lost 10 bases, V lost 7 bases, and 8 bases had no gene match. Germline CDR1 reads LGHDT; CDR2 reads YNNKEL (reference sequence). CDR3 length equals 13 residues. CDR3 residues: CASTGQGSAKLFF. Written as DNA, the CDR3 is TGTGCCAGCACCGGACAGGGATCGGCAAAACTGTTTTTT.

V gene TRBV19 combines with J gene TRBJ2-2; 9 bases are a match to TRBD1. Germline-derived CDR1 and CDR2 are LNHDA and SQIVND (reference sequence). V trimming: 8 bases; J trimming: 5 bases; junction bases outside the gene matches: 0. The CDR3 runs 12 residues. CDR3 residues: CASGQGTGELFF. CDR3 nucleotides: TGTGCCAGTGGACAGGGGACCGGGGAGCTGTTTTTT.